These 5 T cell receptor beta chains were all obtained from the same sample, sequenced in a study of identical twins. TCRdb reprocessed the 5' RACE reads with MiXCR, giving one entry per CDR3 protein. The table lists about 660,000 distinct CDR3 sequences, 8.6% of them singletons. These records were also assigned to another study, of yellow fever vaccine responses in identical twins.

Specimen: PBMCs. The receptors originated from a woman younger than 30 in good health.

This clonotype has just a few counts. The J gene is TRBJ2-3, the V gene TRBV12-3 or TRBV12-4; D possibly matches TRBD1 or TRBD2 (5 bases each). V lost 5 bases and J lost 0, with 12 bases in between. The CDR3 length is 15 residues. The CDR3, as DNA: TGTGCCAGCAGTCCATTGGGGACGAGCACAGATACGCAGTATTTT. It encodes CASSPLGTSTDTQYF.

The gene calls are TRBV10-2 and TRBJ2-6; D is undetermined. Trimming removed 3 bases at V and 0 bases at J, with 6 bases between. Germline CDR1 WSHSY, CDR2 SAAADI. This CDR3 spans 15 amino acids. This CDR3 reads CASSDWRSGANVLTF. In DNA, the CDR3 is TGCGCCAGCAGTGACTGGCGCTCTGGGGCCAACGTCCTGACTTTC.

This clonotype has ten or more counts. The chain carries TRBV5-1 and TRBJ2-1; D is uncertain. Per germline, CDR1 SGHRS and CDR2 YFSETQ. The CDR3 has 16 amino acids. V shed 4 bases and J shed 0 bases, with 14 bases lying between them. In DNA, the CDR3 is TGCGCCAGCAGCAGCATCGCACAGAGCTCCTACAATGAGCAGTTCTTC. It is translated as CASSSIAQSSYNEQFF.

This clonotype was observed a handful of times. The chain joins TRBV5-1 to TRBJ1-2; possibly TRBD1 for D (5 bases). CDR1 is SGHRS, CDR2 YFSETQ, per germline. Trimming cost V 4 bases and J 0 bases, with 19 bases left between them. This CDR3 has 17 amino acids. CDR3 amino acids: CASSDEPEMGPNYGYTF. In DNA, the CDR3 is TGCGCCAGCAGCGATGAGCCGGAGATGGGGCCTAACTATGGCTACACCTTC.

The J gene is TRBJ2-7, the V gene TRBV29-1; D is unclear. Germline values: CDR1 SQVTM, CDR2 ANQGSEA. V lost 3 bases and J lost 1, with 10 bases in between. The CDR3 extends over 13 amino acids. Here the CDR3 DNA reads TGCAGCGTTGAGTGGGATGGGTCCTACGAGCAGTACTTC. It codes for CSVEWDGSYEQYF.